The entry that follows covers one T cell receptor (beta chain) sequence. Its antigen is not known. The data belong to a study of T cell responses to AZD1222 COVID-19 vaccine. Overall study findings and caveats: It was only 6 or 7 AZD1222 recipients who were seropositive at baseline. It was only after the peak T cell response that any repertoires were sampled. Dominant at 160-218 and 743-854, vaccine-associated CD4 TCRs also spanned spike.

Using immunoSEQ multiplex PCR, the repertoire was profiled, and TCRdb retains in-frame clones only, with some absent. The table has roughly 75,000 clones, around 86% seen once; the top ten hold roughly 18%. This receptor was obtained from an adult who received the AZD1222 COVID-19 vaccine. This specimen consisted of peripheral blood, obtained 28 days after the second AZD1222 dose.

CDR3 coding DNA: TGTGCCAGTAGTTTCGGACGGACGGATAATATATATGGCTACACCTTC. Amino acid sequence: CASSFGRTDNIYGYTF. The rearrangement uses TRBV19 and TRBJ1-2; D gene uncertain. Germline CDR1 is LNHDA and CDR2 is SQIVND (reference sequence). The CDR3 runs 16 residues. With 5 bases removed from V and 5 bases from J, the gap between germline ends came to 21 bases.